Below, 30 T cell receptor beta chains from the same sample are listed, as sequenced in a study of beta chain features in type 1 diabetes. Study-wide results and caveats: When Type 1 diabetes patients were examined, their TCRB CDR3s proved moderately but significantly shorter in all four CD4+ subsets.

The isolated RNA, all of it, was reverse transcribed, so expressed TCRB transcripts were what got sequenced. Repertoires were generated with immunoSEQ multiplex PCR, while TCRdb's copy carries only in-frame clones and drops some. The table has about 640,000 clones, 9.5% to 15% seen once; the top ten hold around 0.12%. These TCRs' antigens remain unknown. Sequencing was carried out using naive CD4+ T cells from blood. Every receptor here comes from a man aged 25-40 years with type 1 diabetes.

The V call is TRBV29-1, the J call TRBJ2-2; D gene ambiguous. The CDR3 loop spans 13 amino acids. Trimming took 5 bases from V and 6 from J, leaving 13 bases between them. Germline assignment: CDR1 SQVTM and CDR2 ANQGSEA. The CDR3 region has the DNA TGCAGCGTTACTGGGATAACGTCCGGGGAGCTGTTTTTT. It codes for CSVTGITSGELFF.

CDR3 residues: CAWRQGGRDGGELFF. The CDR3 DNA is TGTGCCTGGAGGCAAGGCGGACGAGACGGCGGGGAGCTGTTTTTT. The V call is TRBV30, the J call TRBJ2-2; no clear D gene. Per the germline V gene, CDR1 is GTSNPN and CDR2 is SVGIG (reference sequence). Trimming left V 3 bases short and J 7 bases short, with 18 bases between. This CDR3 has 15 residues.

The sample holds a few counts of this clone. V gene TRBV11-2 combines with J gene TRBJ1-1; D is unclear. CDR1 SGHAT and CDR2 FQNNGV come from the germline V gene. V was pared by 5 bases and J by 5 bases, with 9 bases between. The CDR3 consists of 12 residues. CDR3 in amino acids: CASSPVETEAFF. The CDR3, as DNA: TGTGCCAGCAGCCCGGTAGAAACTGAAGCTTTCTTT.

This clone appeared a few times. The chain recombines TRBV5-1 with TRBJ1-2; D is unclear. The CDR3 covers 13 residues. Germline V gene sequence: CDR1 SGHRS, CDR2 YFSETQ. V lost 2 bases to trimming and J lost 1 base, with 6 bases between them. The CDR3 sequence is CASSFSRNYGYTF. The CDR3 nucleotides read TGCGCCAGCAGCTTTTCCCGTAACTATGGCTACACCTTC.

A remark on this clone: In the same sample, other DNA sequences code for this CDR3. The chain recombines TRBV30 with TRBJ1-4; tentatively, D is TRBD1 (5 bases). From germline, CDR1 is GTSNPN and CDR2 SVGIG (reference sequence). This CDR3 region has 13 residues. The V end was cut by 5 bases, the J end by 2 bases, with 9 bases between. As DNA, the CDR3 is TGTGCCTGGTCAGGGTCGACTAATGAAAAACTGTTTTTT. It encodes CAWSGSTNEKLFF.

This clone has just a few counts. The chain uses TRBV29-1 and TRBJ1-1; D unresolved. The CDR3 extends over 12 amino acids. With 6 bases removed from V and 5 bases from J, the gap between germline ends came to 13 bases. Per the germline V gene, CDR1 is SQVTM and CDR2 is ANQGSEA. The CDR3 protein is CSVQPTGTEAFF. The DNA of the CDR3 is TGCAGCGTCCAACCAACGGGAACTGAAGCTTTCTTT.

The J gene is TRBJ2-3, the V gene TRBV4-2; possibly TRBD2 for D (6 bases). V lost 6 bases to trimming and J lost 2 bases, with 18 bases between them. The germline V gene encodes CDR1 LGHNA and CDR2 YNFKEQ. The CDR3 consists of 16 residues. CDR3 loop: CASSGEGASVTDTQYF. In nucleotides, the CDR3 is TGTGCCAGCAGTGGGGAAGGGGCTAGCGTCACAGATACGCAGTATTTT.

Written as DNA, the CDR3 is TGTGCCAGCAGCGTAGCCGGCCGAACAGGGAACACTGAAGCTTTCTTT. Protein product: CASSVAGRTGNTEAFF. V and J are TRBV9 and TRBJ1-1, with TRBD1 as a possible D gene (5 bases). Trimming left V 0 bases short and J 1 base short, with 13 bases between. Germline V lookup: CDR1 SGDLS, CDR2 YYNGEE. The CDR3 covers 16 residues.

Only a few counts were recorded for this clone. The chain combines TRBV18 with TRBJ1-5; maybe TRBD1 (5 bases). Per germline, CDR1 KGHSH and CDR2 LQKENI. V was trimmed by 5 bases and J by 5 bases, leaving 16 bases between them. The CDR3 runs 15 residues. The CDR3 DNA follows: TGTGCCAGCTCAACAACCTACGACAGTGATCAGCCCCAGCATTTT. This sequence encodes CASSTTYDSDQPQHF.

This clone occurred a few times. For the CDR3, the DNA is TGTGCCAGCTCACCACTGTTAAGCTCCTACAATGAGCAGTTCTTC. It codes for CASSPLLSSYNEQFF. J is TRBJ2-1 and V is TRBV18; D is undetermined. The CDR3 contains 15 residues. The V and J ends lost 1 base and 0 bases respectively, with 7 bases between them. In germline, CDR1 is KGHSH, CDR2 LQKENI.

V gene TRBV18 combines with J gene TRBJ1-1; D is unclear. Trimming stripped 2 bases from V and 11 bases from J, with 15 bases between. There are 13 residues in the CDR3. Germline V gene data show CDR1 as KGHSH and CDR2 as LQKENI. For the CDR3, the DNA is TGTGCCAGCTCACCAAGGAACACGGGCGAGGCTTTCTTT. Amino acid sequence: CASSPRNTGEAFF.

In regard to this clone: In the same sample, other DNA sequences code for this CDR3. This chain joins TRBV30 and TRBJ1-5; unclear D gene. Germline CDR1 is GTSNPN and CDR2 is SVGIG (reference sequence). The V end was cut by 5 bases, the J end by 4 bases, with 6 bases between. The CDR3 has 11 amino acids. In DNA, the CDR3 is TGTGCCTGGGGGAGTAATCAGCCCCAGCATTTT. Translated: CAWGSNQPQHF. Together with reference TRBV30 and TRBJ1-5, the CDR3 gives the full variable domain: SQTIHQWPATLVQPVGSPLSLECTVEGTSNPNLYWYRQAAGRGLQLLFYSVGIGQISSEVPQNLSASRPQDRQFILSSKKLLLSDSGFYLCAWGSNQPQHFGDGTRLSIL.

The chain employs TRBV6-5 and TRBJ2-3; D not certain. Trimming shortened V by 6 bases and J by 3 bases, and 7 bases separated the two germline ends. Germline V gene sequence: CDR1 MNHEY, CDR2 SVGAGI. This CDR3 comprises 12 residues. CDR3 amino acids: CASSSFTDTQYF. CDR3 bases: TGTGCCAGCAGCTCATTTACAGATACGCAGTATTTT.

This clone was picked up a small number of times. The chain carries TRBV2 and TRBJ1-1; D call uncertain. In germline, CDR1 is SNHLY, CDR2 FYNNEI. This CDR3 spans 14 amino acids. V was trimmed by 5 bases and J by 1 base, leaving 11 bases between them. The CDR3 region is CASSSRAGNTEAFF. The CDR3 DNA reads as TGTGCCAGCAGTTCACGAGCAGGGAACACTGAAGCTTTCTTT.

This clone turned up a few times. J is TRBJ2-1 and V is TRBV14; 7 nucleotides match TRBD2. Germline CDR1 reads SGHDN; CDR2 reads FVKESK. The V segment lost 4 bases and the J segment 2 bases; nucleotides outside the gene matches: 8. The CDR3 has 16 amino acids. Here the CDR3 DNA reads TGTGCCAGCAGCCGTATCGGGGGGTCCCCCTACAATGAGCAGTTCTTC. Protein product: CASSRIGGSPYNEQFF.

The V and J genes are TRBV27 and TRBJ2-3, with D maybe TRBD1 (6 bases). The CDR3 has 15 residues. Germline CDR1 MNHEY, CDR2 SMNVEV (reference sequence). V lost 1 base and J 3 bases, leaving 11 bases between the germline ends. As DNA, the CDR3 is TGTGCCAGCAGTTTATTGGGGGCGCGGACAGATACGCAGTATTTT. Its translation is CASSLLGARTDTQYF.

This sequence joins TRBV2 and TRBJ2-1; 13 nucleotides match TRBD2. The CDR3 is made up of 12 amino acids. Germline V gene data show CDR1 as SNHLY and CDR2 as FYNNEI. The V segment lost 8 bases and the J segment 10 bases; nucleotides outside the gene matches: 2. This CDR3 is CASRGLAGEQFF. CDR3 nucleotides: TGTGCCAGCCGGGGACTAGCGGGGGAGCAGTTCTTC.

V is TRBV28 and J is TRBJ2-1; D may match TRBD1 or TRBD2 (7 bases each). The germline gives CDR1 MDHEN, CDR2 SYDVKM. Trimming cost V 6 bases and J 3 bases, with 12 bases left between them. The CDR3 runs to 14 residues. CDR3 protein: CASRAGGDYNEQFF. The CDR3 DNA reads TGTGCCAGCAGAGCAGGGGGGGACTACAATGAGCAGTTCTTC. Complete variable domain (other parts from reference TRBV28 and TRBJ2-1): DVKVTQSSRYLVKRTGEKVFLECVQDMDHENMFWYRQDPGLGLRLIYFSYDVKMKEKGDIPEGYSVSREKKERFSLILESASTNQTSMYLCASRAGGDYNEQFFGPGTRLTVL.

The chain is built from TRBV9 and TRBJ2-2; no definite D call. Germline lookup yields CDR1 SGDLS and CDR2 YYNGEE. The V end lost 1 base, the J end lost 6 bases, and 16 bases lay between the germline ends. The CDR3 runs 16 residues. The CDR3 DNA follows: TGTGCCAGCAGCGTACTGGCAGGCCGGGTCGCCGGGGAGCTGTTTTTT. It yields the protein CASSVLAGRVAGELFF.

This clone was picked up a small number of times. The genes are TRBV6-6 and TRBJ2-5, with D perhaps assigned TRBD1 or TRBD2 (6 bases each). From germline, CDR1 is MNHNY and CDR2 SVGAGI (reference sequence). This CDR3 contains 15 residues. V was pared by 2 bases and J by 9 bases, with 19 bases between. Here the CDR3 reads CASSYRQGNGGPQYF. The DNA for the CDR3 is TGTGCCAGCAGTTACCGGCAGGGGAACGGAGGGCCCCAGTACTTC.

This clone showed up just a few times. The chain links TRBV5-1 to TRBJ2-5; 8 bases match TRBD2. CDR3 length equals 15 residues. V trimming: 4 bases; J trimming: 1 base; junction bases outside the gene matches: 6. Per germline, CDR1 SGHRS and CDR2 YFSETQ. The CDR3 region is CASSLQRGTQETQYF. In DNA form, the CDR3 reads TGCGCCAGCAGCCTCCAGCGGGGGACCCAAGAGACCCAGTACTTC.

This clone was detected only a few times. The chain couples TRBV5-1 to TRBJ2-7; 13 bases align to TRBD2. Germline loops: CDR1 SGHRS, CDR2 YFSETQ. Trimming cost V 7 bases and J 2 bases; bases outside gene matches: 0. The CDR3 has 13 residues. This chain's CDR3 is CASGTSGTYEQYF. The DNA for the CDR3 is TGCGCCAGCGGGACTAGCGGGACCTACGAGCAGTACTTC.

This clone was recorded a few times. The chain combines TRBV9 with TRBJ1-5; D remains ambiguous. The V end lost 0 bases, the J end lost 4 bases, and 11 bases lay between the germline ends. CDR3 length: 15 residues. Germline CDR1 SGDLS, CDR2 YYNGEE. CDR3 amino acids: CASSVGARGNQPQHF. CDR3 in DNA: TGTGCCAGCAGCGTAGGGGCTAGAGGGAATCAGCCCCAGCATTTT.

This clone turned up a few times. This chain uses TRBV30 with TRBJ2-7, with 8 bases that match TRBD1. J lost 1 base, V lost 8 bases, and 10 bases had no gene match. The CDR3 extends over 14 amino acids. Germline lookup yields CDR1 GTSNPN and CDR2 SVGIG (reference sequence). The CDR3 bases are TGTGCCGGAAATACCGGGACAGGTTCCTACGAGCAGTACTTC. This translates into CAGNTGTGSYEQYF.

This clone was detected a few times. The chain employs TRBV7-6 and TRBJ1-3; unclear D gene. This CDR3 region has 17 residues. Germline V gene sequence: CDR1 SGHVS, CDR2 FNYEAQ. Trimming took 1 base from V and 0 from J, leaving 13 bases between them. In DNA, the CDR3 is TGTGCCAGCAGCTTAGTTGGCAGACTGAGCTCTGGAAACACCATATATTTT. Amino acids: CASSLVGRLSSGNTIYF.

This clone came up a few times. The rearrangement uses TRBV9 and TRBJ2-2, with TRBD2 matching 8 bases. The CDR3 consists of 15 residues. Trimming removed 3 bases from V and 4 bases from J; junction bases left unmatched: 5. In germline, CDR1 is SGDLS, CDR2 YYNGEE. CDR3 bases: TGTGCCAGCAGCGGTAGCGGGACCCTCACCGGGGAGCTGTTTTTT. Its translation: CASSGSGTLTGELFF.

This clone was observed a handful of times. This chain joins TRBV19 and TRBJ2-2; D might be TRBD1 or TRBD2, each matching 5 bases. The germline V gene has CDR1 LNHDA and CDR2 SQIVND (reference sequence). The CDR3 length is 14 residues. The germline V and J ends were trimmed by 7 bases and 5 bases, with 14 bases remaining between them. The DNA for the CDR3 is TGTGCCAGTAATCCGAGGGGCCTTACCGGGGAGCTGTTTTTT. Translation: CASNPRGLTGELFF.

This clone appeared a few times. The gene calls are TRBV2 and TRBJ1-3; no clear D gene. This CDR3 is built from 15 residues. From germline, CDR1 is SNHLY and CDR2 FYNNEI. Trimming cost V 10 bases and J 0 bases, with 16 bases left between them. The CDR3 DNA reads TGTGCCACCGGGCGAGAGATCTACTCTGGAAACACCATATATTTT. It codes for CATGREIYSGNTIYF.

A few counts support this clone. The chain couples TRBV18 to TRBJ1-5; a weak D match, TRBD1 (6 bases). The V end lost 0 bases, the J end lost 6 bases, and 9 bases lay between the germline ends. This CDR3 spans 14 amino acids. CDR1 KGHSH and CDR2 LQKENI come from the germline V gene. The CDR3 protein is CASSPPAGAQPQHF. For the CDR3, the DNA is TGTGCCAGCTCACCACCGGCGGGGGCTCAGCCCCAGCATTTT.

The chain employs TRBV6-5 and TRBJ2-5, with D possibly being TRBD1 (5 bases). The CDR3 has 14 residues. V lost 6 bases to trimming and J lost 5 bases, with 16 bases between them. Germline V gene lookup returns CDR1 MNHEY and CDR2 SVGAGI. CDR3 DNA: TGTGCCAGCAGCAACAAGGGGCTCAGGGAGACCCAGTACTTC. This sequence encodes CASSNKGLRETQYF.